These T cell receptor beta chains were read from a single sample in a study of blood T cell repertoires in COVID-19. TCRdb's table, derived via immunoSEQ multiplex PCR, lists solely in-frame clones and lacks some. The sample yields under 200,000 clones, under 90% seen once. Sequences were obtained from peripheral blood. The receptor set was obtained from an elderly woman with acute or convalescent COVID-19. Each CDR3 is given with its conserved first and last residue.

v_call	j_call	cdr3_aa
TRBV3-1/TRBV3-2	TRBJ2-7	CASSRDRNYEQYF
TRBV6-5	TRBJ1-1	CASSSDREAFF
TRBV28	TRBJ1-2	CASSLLFLGQGAYGYTF
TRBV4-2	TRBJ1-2	CASSQARGPGGYTF
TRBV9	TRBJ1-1	CASSPHYGTGTENTEAFF
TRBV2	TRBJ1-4	CASLDRADEKLFF
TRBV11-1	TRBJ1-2	CASSLEPGDLYGYTF
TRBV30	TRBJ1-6	CAWRLKRGNSPLHF
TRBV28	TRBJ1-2	CASSGTNEANYGYTF
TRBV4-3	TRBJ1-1	CASSRGTGNTEAFF
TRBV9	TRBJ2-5	CASSEAGGSETQYF
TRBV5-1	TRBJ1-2	CASSPGQGSRYGYTF
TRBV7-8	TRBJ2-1	CASSLYGSGNNEQFF
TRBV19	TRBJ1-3	CASAVLDTIYF
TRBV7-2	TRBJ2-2	CASSLVVGGGGTGELFF
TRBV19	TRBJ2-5	CATRRTGVETQYF
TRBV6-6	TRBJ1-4	CASSPEGYGEKLFF
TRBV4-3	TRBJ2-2	CASSQRTGTTISNTGELFF